The 22 T cell receptor beta chains reported below all come from one sample, sequenced in a study of lymphopenia after photon versus proton radiotherapy. Sequencing was performed with immunoSEQ multiplex PCR; in TCRdb, only in-frame clones are kept and a portion is missing. The profile shows approximately 50,000 clones, around four fifths of them singletons. Source: peripheral blood, taken from a patient treated with photon-based radiotherapy. These receptor sequences come from a man in his forties or fifties with gastric cancer.

The V call is TRBV29-1, the J call TRBJ2-5; perhaps TRBD1 as D (6 bases). V lost 8 bases and J lost 5, with 15 bases in between. The length of the CDR3 is 12 residues. Looked up from germline, CDR1 is SQVTM and CDR2 is ANQGSEA. The CDR3 sequence: CSSQGAGETQYF. The CDR3 coding sequence is TGCAGCTCACAGGGAGCAGGGGAGACCCAGTACTTC. Full variable domain (missing parts from reference TRBV29-1 and TRBJ2-5): SAVISQKPSRDICQRGTSLTIQCQVDSQVTMMFWYRQQPGQSLTLIATANQGSEATYESGFVIDKFPISRPNLTFSTLTVSNMSPEDSSIYLCSSQGAGETQYFGPGTRLLVL.

The genes are TRBV11-2 and TRBJ2-6; a possible D gene is TRBD1 (5 bases). Between the trimmed V and J ends, which lost 5 bases and 0 bases, there was a span of 8 bases. This CDR3 is built from 15 residues. Germline CDR1 and CDR2: SGHAT and FQNNGV. CDR3 DNA: TGTGCCAGCAGCCCAGACAGCTCTGGGGCCAACGTCCTGACTTTC. Its protein is CASSPDSSGANVLTF.

The V and J genes are TRBV2 and TRBJ2-5; no clear D gene. CDR3 length: 15 amino acids. In germline, CDR1 is SNHLY, CDR2 FYNNEI. V was pared by 6 bases and J by 5 bases, with 19 bases between. Here the CDR3 reads CASRLRSTTGETQYF. The CDR3 nucleotides are TGTGCCAGCAGGCTACGGTCGACGACTGGGGAGACCCAGTACTTC.

The gene calls are TRBV9 and TRBJ2-3; 10 bases map to TRBD2. CDR1 SGDLS and CDR2 YYNGEE come from the germline V gene. This CDR3 is 13 amino acids long. V shed 7 bases and J 6 bases; nucleotides not matched to a gene: 5. Here the CDR3 DNA reads TGTGCCAGCTCCGGGGGACTAGCGGATACGCAGTATTTT. This encodes CASSGGLADTQYF.

The chain couples TRBV6-6 to TRBJ1-4; D ambiguous. The CDR3 consists of 14 residues. CDR1 and CDR2 (germline): MNHNY, SVGAGI (reference sequence). Trimming took off 0 bases at V and 8 bases at J, with 10 bases between the two ends. CDR3 amino acids: CASSYSRVNEKLFF. The DNA of the CDR3 is TGTGCCAGCAGTTACTCGAGGGTCAACGAAAAACTGTTTTTT.

The rearrangement joins TRBV15 to TRBJ1-2, with TRBD1 matching over 9 bases. The CDR3 extends over 17 amino acids. The germline CDR1 and CDR2 sequences are LNHNV and YYDKDF (reference sequence). With V trimmed by 0 bases and J by 4 bases, 9 bases remained unmatched. The CDR3 DNA is TGTGCCACCAGCAGAGATCTTACAGGGGGCGCCGGCTATGGCTACACCTTC. Protein: CATSRDLTGGAGYGYTF. The full variable domain, rest sourced from reference TRBV15 and TRBJ1-2, is DAMVIQNPRYQVTQFGKPVTLSCSQTLNHNVMYWYQQKSSQAPKLLFHYYDKDFNNEADTPDNFQSRRPNTSFCFLDIRSPGLGDTAMYLCATSRDLTGGAGYGYTFGSGTRLTVV.

This chain joins TRBV29-1 and TRBJ2-6; no reliable D call. The CDR3 spans 12 residues. The V end lost 3 bases, the J end lost 4 bases, and 4 bases lay between the germline ends. Per germline, CDR1 SQVTM and CDR2 ANQGSEA. Here the CDR3 reads CSVDLGANVLTF. In DNA form, the CDR3 reads TGCAGCGTTGATTTGGGGGCCAACGTCCTGACTTTC.

J is TRBJ1-1 and V is TRBV19; possibly TRBD1 for D (5 bases). Between the trimmed V and J ends, which lost 3 bases and 4 bases, there was a span of 12 bases. CDR1 and CDR2 (germline): LNHDA, SQIVND (reference sequence). The CDR3 sequence is 14 residues long. The CDR3 DNA is TGTGCCAGTAGTATGGGGGGACTAGGCACTGAAGCTTTCTTT. Translating it yields CASSMGGLGTEAFF.

CDR3 coding DNA: TGTGCCAGCAATAACGAGGGGGGCGCCATGACTGAAGCTTTCTTT. Its protein product is CASNNEGGAMTEAFF. The genes are TRBV6-5 and TRBJ1-1; tentative D call: TRBD1 (6 bases). CDR1 is MNHEY, CDR2 SVGAGI, per germline. This CDR3 has 15 residues. With 7 bases removed from V and 5 bases from J, the gap between germline ends came to 20 bases.

This chain joins TRBV18 and TRBJ2-1; D is uncertain. Trimming took 1 base from V and 5 from J, leaving 9 bases between them. CDR3 length: 14 residues. Germline assignment: CDR1 KGHSH and CDR2 LQKENI. The CDR3 DNA follows: TGTGCCAGCTCACCACGTGCGGCGGACAATGAGCAGTTCTTC. As protein: CASSPRAADNEQFF.

This rearrangement joins TRBV19 to TRBJ2-4; 11 nucleotides match TRBD2. The CDR3 runs to 15 residues. J gave up 4 bases and V 5 bases, and 4 bases lay outside the gene matches. Germline loops: CDR1 LNHDA, CDR2 SQIVND (reference sequence). The CDR3: CASSDLAGGKNIQYF. The CDR3 DNA reads as TGTGCCAGTAGTGATCTAGCGGGAGGAAAAAACATTCAGTACTTC. Full variable domain (rest looked up from reference TRBV19 and TRBJ2-4): DGGITQSPKYLFRKEGQNVTLSCEQNLNHDAMYWYRQDPGQGLRLIYYSQIVNDFQKGDIAEGYSVSREKKESFPLTVTSAQKNPTAFYLCASSDLAGGKNIQYFGAGTRLSVL.

The chain uses TRBV27 and TRBJ2-2; 8 nucleotides match TRBD1. The germline gives CDR1 MNHEY, CDR2 SMNVEV (reference sequence). Trimming removed 10 bases from V and 1 base from J; junction bases left unmatched: 11. CDR3 length: 16 amino acids. CDR3 in DNA: TGTGCCACCTACCACTTAGGGACAGGGAACACCGGGGAGCTGTTTTTT. Protein product: CATYHLGTGNTGELFF.

The chain couples TRBV6-5 to TRBJ1-1; D is unresolved. Trimming removed 0 bases at V and 1 base at J, with 12 bases between. The CDR3 is 16 amino acids. Looked up from germline, CDR1 is MNHEY and CDR2 is SVGAGI. CDR3 sequence: CASSYSGSGTNTEAFF. CDR3 nucleotide sequence: TGTGCCAGCAGTTACTCGGGATCGGGTACGAACACTGAAGCTTTCTTT.

The CDR3 reads CASSIKHSTREQYF. DNA of the CDR3: TGTGCCAGTAGTATAAAGCACAGCACTCGGGAGCAGTACTTC. V is TRBV19 and J is TRBJ2-7; D is undetermined. Trimming took off 2 bases at V and 7 bases at J, with 15 bases between the two ends. The germline gives CDR1 LNHDA, CDR2 SQIVND (reference sequence). The CDR3 runs to 14 residues.

This clone was detected only a few times. The genes are TRBV5-1 and TRBJ2-2; D possibly corresponds to TRBD2 (6 bases). The germline CDR1 and CDR2 sequences are SGHRS and YFSETQ. Trimming cost V 2 bases and J 1 base, with 9 bases left between them. CDR3 length equals 15 residues. The CDR3 spells CASSFGTWNTGELFF. Here the CDR3 DNA reads TGCGCCAGCAGCTTCGGGACTTGGAACACCGGGGAGCTGTTTTTT.

The chain uses TRBV19 and TRBJ2-1, with D possibly matching TRBD2 (7 bases). The CDR3 sequence is 13 residues long. V gave up 5 bases and J gave up 10 bases, with 15 bases separating them. Looked up from germline, CDR1 is LNHDA and CDR2 is SQIVND (reference sequence). CDR3 DNA sequence: TGTGCCAGTAGTCCCCGGGGGGCCGGGGAGCAGTTCTTC. Its protein product is CASSPRGAGEQFF.

This chain connects TRBV6-6 to TRBJ2-5; tentative D call: TRBD2 (6 bases). Trimming left V 5 bases short and J 3 bases short, with 19 bases between. Germline CDR1 reads MNHNY; CDR2 reads SVGAGI (reference sequence). This CDR3 is built from 16 residues. CDR3 loop: CASSPILMGGKETQYF. CDR3 sequence (DNA): TGTGCCAGCAGTCCAATTCTTATGGGAGGAAAAGAGACCCAGTACTTC.

The V call is TRBV27, the J call TRBJ1-6; 7 bases agree with TRBD1. Germline values: CDR1 MNHEY, CDR2 SMNVEV (reference sequence). The trim removed 5 bases at V and 7 bases at J, leaving 14 bases unmatched. The CDR3 is made up of 17 amino acids. The CDR3 nucleotides read TGTGCCAGCAGTCCAAACCCAACGGGACAGATCAATTCACCCCTCCACTTT. It is translated as CASSPNPTGQINSPLHF.

This chain joins TRBV28 and TRBJ1-5, with D unresolved. The CDR3 is made up of 17 amino acids. Trimming stripped 2 bases from V and 1 base from J, with 15 bases between. Germline V gives CDR1 MDHEN, CDR2 SYDVKM. CDR3 in DNA: TGTGCCAGCAGTTTACCTCCCCGGGTGCGCAGCAATCAGCCCCAGCATTTT. Its protein product is CASSLPPRVRSNQPQHF.

This sequence joins TRBV2 and TRBJ2-3; 8 nucleotides line up with TRBD2. This CDR3 region has 13 residues. Germline CDR1 SNHLY, CDR2 FYNNEI. V lost 8 bases, J lost 10 bases, and 11 bases stayed unmatched. The CDR3 here is CASHLQSGGSQYF. The CDR3 nucleotides read TGTGCCAGCCACCTGCAAAGCGGGGGATCGCAGTATTTT.

This chain links TRBV6-5 with TRBJ2-1, with 13 bases matching TRBD2. Per germline, CDR1 MNHEY and CDR2 SVGAGI. The V gene end was trimmed by 8 bases and the J gene end by 4 bases; junction bases not matched to a gene: 5. CDR3 length: 15 amino acids. The CDR3, as DNA: TGTGCCAGCTATAAGACTAGCGGGAGGTACAATGAGCAGTTCTTC. Translating it yields CASYKTSGRYNEQFF.

The DNA of the CDR3 is TGTGCCAGCAGTTTAGGGTGGGTTAGCAATCAGCCCCAGCATTTT. It specifies CASSLGWVSNQPQHF. J is TRBJ1-5 and V is TRBV28; D is ambiguous. Germline V CDR1 and CDR2: MDHEN, SYDVKM. This CDR3 is built from 15 residues. The V end lost 2 bases, the J end lost 0 bases, and 8 bases lay between the germline ends.